This T cell receptor beta chain is drawn from a study of OX40 agonist ivuxolimab in advanced cancers. About the study: Dose-escalation patients suffered from hepatocellular carcinoma, melanoma, renal cell or head and neck cancer. Study results and limitations: Dosing at 0.1 to 3.0 mg/kg was accompanied by clonal expansion of CD4+ and CD8+ blood T cells by week 6. In general, CD8+ T cells held more expanded clones than CD4+ did, on average.

The cohort excluded patients with autoimmune disease history or systemic immunosuppression. Details on this clone: Its antigen remains unknown.

The CDR3 runs to 15 residues. V was shortened by 3 bases and J by 5 bases, with 11 bases between the two germline ends. CDR1 MNHEY and CDR2 SMNVEV come from the germline V gene (reference sequence). This table comes from immunoSEQ multiplex PCR, and its TCRdb copy is limited to in-frame clones, with some not included. The sample gives 60,000 or so clones, 80% to 90% of which show up once; 0.88% is in the top ten. This chain joins TRBV27 and TRBJ2-6, with a possible D match to TRBD2 (6 bases). This clonotype was sampled from an adult with an advanced solid tumor such as melanoma, head and neck, liver or kidney cancer. Specimen: CD4+ or CD8+ T cells sorted from blood, collected in a trial of the OX40 agonist ivuxolimab. The CDR3 region is CASSLGGARANVLTF. The CDR3 DNA reads TGTGCCAGCAGTTTGGGCGGGGCGAGGGCCAACGTCCTGACTTTC. Using reference TRBV27 and TRBJ2-6 for the parts outside the CDR3, the full variable domain is EAQVTQNPRYLITVTGKKLTVTCSQNMNHEYMSWYRQDPGLGLRQIYYSMNVEVTDKGDVPEGYKVSRKEKRNFPLILESPSPNQTSLYFCASSLGGARANVLTFGAGSRLTVL.